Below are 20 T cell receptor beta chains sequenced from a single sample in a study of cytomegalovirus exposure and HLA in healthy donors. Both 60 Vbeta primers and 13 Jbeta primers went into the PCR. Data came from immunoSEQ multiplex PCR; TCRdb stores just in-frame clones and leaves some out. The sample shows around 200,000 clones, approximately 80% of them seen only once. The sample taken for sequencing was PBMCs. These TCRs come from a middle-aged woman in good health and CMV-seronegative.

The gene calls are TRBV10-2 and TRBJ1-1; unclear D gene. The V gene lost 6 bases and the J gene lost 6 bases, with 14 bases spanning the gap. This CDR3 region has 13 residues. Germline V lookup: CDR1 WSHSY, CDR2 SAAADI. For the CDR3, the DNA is TGCGCCAGCAGACCCGGTCGTGTAGCTGAAGCTTTCTTT. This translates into CASRPGRVAEAFF.

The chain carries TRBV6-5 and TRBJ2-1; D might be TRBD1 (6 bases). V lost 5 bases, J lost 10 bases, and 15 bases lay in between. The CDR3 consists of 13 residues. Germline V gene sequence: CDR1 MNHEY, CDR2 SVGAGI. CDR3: CASSLHTGREQFF. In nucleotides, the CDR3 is TGTGCCAGCAGTCTCCATACAGGGAGAGAGCAGTTCTTC.

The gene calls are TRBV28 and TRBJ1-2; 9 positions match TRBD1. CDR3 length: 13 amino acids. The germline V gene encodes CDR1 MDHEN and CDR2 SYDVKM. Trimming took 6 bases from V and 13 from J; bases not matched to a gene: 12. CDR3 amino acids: CASSARDRVALTF. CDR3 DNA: TGTGCCAGCAGCGCCCGGGACAGGGTTGCCCTCACCTTC.

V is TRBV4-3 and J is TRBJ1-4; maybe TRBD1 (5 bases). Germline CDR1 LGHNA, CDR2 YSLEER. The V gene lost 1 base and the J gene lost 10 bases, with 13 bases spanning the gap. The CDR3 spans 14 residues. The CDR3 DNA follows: TGCGCCAGCAGCCAAGTCAGGGTTCCCGGAAAACTGTTTTTT. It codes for CASSQVRVPGKLFF.

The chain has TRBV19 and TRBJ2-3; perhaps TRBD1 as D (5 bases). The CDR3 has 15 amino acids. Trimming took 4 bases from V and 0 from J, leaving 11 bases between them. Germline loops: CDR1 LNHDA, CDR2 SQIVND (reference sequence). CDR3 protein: CASSNGQSSTDTQYF. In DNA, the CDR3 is TGTGCCAGTAGTAATGGACAATCTAGCACAGATACGCAGTATTTT.

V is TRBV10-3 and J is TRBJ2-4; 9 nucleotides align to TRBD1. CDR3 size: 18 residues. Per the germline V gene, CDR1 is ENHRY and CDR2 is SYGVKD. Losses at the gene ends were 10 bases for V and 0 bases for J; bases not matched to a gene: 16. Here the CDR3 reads CAKLQGAAPPIAKNIQYF. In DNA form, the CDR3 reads TGTGCCAAGCTACAGGGGGCGGCCCCCCCCATAGCCAAAAACATTCAGTACTTC.

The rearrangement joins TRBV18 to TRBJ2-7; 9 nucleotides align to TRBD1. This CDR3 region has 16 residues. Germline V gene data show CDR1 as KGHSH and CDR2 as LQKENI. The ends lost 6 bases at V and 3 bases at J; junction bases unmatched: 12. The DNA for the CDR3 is TGTGCCAGCTCGCGGCCCGGGACAGGGAGACTCTACGAGCAGTACTTC. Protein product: CASSRPGTGRLYEQYF.

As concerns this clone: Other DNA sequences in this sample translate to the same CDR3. CDR3 loop: CASSLAGLTGGLLNTEAFF. The CDR3 DNA reads as TGTGCCAGCAGCTTAGCAGGCCTAACAGGGGGCTTACTGAACACTGAAGCTTTCTTT. The chain uses TRBV7-2 and TRBJ1-1; TRBD1 agrees at 9 bases. Looked up from germline, CDR1 is SGHTA and CDR2 is FQGNSA. V lost 0 bases to trimming and J lost 0 bases; unmatched junction nucleotides: 11. The CDR3 runs 19 residues.

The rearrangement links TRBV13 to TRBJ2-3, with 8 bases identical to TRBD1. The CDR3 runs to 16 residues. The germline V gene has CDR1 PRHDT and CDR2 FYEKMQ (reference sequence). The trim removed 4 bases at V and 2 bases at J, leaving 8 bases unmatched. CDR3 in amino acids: CASSSRSGGITDTQYF. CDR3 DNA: TGTGCCAGCAGCTCCCGTTCAGGGGGCATCACAGATACGCAGTATTTT.

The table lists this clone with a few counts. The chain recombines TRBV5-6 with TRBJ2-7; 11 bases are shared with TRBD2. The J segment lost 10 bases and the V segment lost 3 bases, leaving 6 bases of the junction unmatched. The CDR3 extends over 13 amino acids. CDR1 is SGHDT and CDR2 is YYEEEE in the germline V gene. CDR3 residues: CASSWATSGVQYF. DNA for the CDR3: TGTGCCAGCAGCTGGGCGACTAGCGGGGTTCAGTACTTC.

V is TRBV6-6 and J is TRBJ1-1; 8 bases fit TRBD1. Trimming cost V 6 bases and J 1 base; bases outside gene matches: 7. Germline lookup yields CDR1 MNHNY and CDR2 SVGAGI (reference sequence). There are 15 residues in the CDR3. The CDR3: CASRRQGASNTEAFF. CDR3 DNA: TGTGCCAGCAGACGTCAGGGGGCATCGAACACTGAAGCTTTCTTT.

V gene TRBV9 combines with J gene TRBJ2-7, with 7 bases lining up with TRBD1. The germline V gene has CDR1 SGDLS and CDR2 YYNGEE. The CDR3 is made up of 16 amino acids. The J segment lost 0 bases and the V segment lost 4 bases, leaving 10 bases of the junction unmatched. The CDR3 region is CASSPRDSDISYEQYF. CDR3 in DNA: TGTGCCAGCAGCCCGAGGGACAGCGATATCTCCTACGAGCAGTACTTC.

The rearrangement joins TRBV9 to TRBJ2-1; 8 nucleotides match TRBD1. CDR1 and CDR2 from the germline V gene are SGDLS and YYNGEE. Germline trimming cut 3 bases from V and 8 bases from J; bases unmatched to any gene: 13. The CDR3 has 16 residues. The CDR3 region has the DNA TGTGCCAGCAGCGGGAGGACAGGGTTTGGGATCGATGAGCAGTTCTTC. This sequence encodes CASSGRTGFGIDEQFF.

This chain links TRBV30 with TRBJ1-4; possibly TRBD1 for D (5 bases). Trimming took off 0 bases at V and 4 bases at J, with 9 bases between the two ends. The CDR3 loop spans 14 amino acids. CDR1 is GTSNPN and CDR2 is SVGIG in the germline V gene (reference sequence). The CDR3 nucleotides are TGTGCCTGGAGTGTGGACATGGGTAATGAAAAACTGTTTTTT. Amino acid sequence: CAWSVDMGNEKLFF.

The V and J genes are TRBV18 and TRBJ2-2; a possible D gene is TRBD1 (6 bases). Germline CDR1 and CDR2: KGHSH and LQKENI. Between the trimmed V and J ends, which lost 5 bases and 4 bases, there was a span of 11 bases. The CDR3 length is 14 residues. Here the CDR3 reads CASSWGPGTGELFF. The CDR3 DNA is TGTGCCAGCTCATGGGGGCCGGGCACCGGGGAGCTGTTTTTT.

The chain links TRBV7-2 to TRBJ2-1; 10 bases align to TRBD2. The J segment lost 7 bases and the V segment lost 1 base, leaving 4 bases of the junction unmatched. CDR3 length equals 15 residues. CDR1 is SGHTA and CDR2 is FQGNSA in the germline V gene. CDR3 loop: CASSLDRAGGNEQFF. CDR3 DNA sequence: TGTGCCAGCAGCTTAGATCGAGCGGGGGGGAATGAGCAGTTCTTC.

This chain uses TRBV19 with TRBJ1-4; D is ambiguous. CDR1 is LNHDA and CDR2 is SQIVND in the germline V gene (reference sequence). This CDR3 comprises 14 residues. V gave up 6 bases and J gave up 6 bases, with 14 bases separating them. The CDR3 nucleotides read TGTGCCAGTAGGAGACCGGGGTCGGATGAAAAACTGTTTTTT. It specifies CASRRPGSDEKLFF.

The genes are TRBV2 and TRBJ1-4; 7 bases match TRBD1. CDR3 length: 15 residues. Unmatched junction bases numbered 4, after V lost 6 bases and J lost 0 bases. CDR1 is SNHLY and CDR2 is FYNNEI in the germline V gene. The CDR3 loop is CASSSRGPTNEKLFF. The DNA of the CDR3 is TGTGCCAGCAGCTCGAGGGGGCCAACTAATGAAAAACTGTTTTTT.

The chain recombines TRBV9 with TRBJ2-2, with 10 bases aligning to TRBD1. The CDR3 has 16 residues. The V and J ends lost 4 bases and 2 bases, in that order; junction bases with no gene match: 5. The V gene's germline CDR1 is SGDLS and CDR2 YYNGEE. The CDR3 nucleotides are TGTGCCAGCAGCCCCTGGACAGGGGGAAACACCGGGGAGCTGTTTTTT. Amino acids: CASSPWTGGNTGELFF.

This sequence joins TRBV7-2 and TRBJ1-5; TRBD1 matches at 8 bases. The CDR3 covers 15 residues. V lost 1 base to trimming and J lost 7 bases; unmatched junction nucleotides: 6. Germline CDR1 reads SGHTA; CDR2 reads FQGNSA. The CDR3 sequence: CASSLDAGGGQPQHF. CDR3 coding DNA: TGTGCCAGCAGCTTAGATGCAGGGGGCGGCCAGCCCCAGCATTTT.